This T cell receptor (beta chain) was sequenced in a study of shared clonotypes between healthy human individuals. On the study more broadly: Two women and a few men aged 18 to 49 served as donors.

Germline lookup yields CDR1 GTSNPN and CDR2 SVGIG (reference sequence). V lost 0 bases, J lost 8 bases, and 19 bases lay in between. This CDR3 has 15 residues. Note on this clone: Its antigen remains unidentified.

The study, taken as a whole, reports: Researchers sampled blood only, noting tissue repertoires likely differ. Sharing across four donors was seen in around 5.1% of naive CD4 clonotypes.

Sequencing was performed with immunoSEQ multiplex PCR; in TCRdb, only in-frame clones are kept and a portion is missing. The sample holds some 900,000 clones; less than 85% are singletons and the top ten take around 1.5%. Participating donors were healthy, HIV-negative adults free of recent acute infections or vaccinations. The sample was memory CD4+ T cells sorted from blood. Subset of the sample: CD45RA-negative fraction. The clonotype comes from a young man in good health. The V and J genes are TRBV30 and TRBJ1-2; the D is unclear. CDR3 nucleotides: TGTGCCTGGAGTGTAAGCAGACAACCCGCTATAGGCTACACCTTC. Translated, it gives CAWSVSRQPAIGYTF.